These 20 T cell receptor beta chains were all obtained from the same sample, sequenced in a study of cytomegalovirus exposure and HLA in healthy donors. Amplification used 60 Vbeta primers and 13 Jbeta primers. Measured with immunoSEQ multiplex PCR; TCRdb has only the in-frame clones, and not every one. The table has 35,000 to 50,000 clones, about 60% seen once. The sample taken for sequencing was PBMCs. All receptors derive from a man in his sixties in good health and CMV-seropositive.

This chain links TRBV6-5 with TRBJ2-2; D is unresolved. Germline CDR1 reads MNHEY; CDR2 reads SVGAGI. V dropped 8 bases and J dropped 6 bases, with 7 bases sitting between them. CDR3 size: 11 residues. In DNA form, the CDR3 reads TGTGCCAGCGGTCGGGCCGGGGAGCTGTTTTTT. Translation: CASGRAGELFF.

The sample holds a few counts of this clone. This chain connects TRBV7-2 to TRBJ2-3; the match to TRBD1 covers 9 bases. The germline CDR1 and CDR2 sequences are SGHTA and FQGNSA. V dropped 5 bases and J dropped 3; count of bases not matched to a gene: 3. The CDR3 has 14 amino acids. The CDR3 is CASSGTGLTDTQYF. DNA of the CDR3: TGTGCCAGCAGCGGGACAGGGCTTACAGATACGCAGTATTTT. Combining the CDR3 with reference TRBV7-2 and TRBJ2-3 gives the whole variable domain GAGVSQSPSNKVTEKGKDVELRCDPISGHTALYWYRQSLGQGLEFLIYFQGNSAPDKSGLPSDRFSAERTGGSVSTLTIQRTQQEDSAVYLCASSGTGLTDTQYFGPGTRLTVL.

The J gene is TRBJ2-1, the V gene TRBV4-3; D is uncertain. Germline values: CDR1 LGHNA, CDR2 YSLEER. Trimming removed 0 bases at V and 7 bases at J, with 13 bases between. The CDR3 has 15 amino acids. CDR3 region: CASSQDDGSWNEQFF. The CDR3 DNA reads as TGCGCCAGCAGCCAAGATGACGGGTCGTGGAATGAGCAGTTCTTC.

This clone was seen a handful of times. Other nucleotide sequences from this sample produce the same CDR3. The V and J genes are TRBV6-5 and TRBJ2-7, with 9 positions matching TRBD1. Germline CDR1 is MNHEY and CDR2 is SVGAGI. V gave up 6 bases and J gave up 3 bases; unmatched junction bases: 0. The CDR3 loop spans 12 amino acids. This chain's CDR3 is CASRDRGYEQYF. The DNA for the CDR3 is TGTGCCAGCAGGGACAGGGGCTACGAGCAGTACTTC.

The chain has TRBV7-2 and TRBJ2-5; D possibly corresponds to TRBD1 (5 bases). Germline loops: CDR1 SGHTA, CDR2 FQGNSA. Trimming removed 3 bases from V and 3 bases from J, with 14 bases in between. CDR3 length equals 15 residues. The DNA of the CDR3 is TGTGCCAGCAGCTTGGGGTGGGGCTCAAAAGAGACCCAGTACTTC. Translating gives CASSLGWGSKETQYF.

The gene calls are TRBV7-2 and TRBJ2-7, with D possibly matching TRBD1 (5 bases). This CDR3 is built from 13 residues. The germline V gene encodes CDR1 SGHTA and CDR2 FQGNSA. V was shortened by 4 bases and J by 3 bases, with 10 bases between the two germline ends. The CDR3 sequence is CASSSQVFYEQYF. The DNA for the CDR3 is TGTGCCAGCAGCTCACAGGTCTTCTACGAGCAGTACTTC.

This clone was picked up a small number of times. The CDR3 DNA follows: TGCGCCAGCAGCAAACAGGGTTCGTCTGGAAACACCATATATTTT. Amino acids: CASSKQGSSGNTIYF. The gene calls are TRBV4-3 and TRBJ1-3; the D gene is possibly TRBD1 (6 bases). Trimming took 5 bases from V and 1 from J, leaving 12 bases between them. This CDR3 region has 15 residues. Per germline, CDR1 LGHNA and CDR2 YSLEER.

The V and J genes are TRBV5-1 and TRBJ2-1, with no clear D. V lost 7 bases and J 3 bases, leaving 5 bases between the germline ends. The CDR3 runs to 11 residues. Germline-derived CDR1 and CDR2 are SGHRS and YFSETQ. The CDR3 is CASASYNEQFF. The CDR3 region has the DNA TGCGCCAGCGCTAGCTACAATGAGCAGTTCTTC.

The count of this clone is one. DNA for the CDR3: TGTGCCAGCAGCCACGGAGGACAGGGGAACAATGAGCAGTTCTTC. It is translated as CASSHGGQGNNEQFF. V and J are TRBV14 and TRBJ2-1; TRBD1 agrees at 9 bases. Germline CDR1 and CDR2: SGHDN and FVKESK. This CDR3 contains 15 residues. V gave up 3 bases and J gave up 5 bases; unmatched junction bases: 5.

Relative to its sample, this clone is medium-sized. The J gene is TRBJ2-7, the V gene TRBV5-1; 8 positions match TRBD1. Germline assignment: CDR1 SGHRS and CDR2 YFSETQ. The CDR3 has 13 amino acids. Losses at the gene ends were 4 bases for V and 6 bases for J; bases not matched to a gene: 6. The CDR3 sequence is CASSGQGSVEQYF. DNA of the CDR3: TGCGCCAGCAGCGGACAGGGTTCCGTCGAGCAGTACTTC. The full variable domain, its missing parts supplied by reference TRBV5-1 and TRBJ2-7, is KAGVTQTPRYLIKTRGQQVTLSCSPISGHRSVSWYQQTPGQGLQFLFEYFSETQRNKGNFPGRFSGRQFSNSRSEMNVSTLELGDSALYLCASSGQGSVEQYFGPGTRLTVT.

A few counts support this clone. The chain combines TRBV5-1 with TRBJ2-2, with 8 bases matching TRBD2. The CDR3 is made up of 15 amino acids. V gave up 4 bases and J gave up 5 bases; unmatched junction bases: 7. Germline lookup yields CDR1 SGHRS and CDR2 YFSETQ. CDR3 protein: CASSRTSLGTGELFF. DNA of the CDR3: TGCGCCAGCAGCCGGACTAGCTTGGGGACCGGGGAGCTGTTTTTT.

This clone was detected a few times. This chain uses TRBV5-4 with TRBJ2-1; D not certain. The CDR3 is 13 residues long. Trimming shortened V by 4 bases and J by 6 bases, and 11 bases separated the two germline ends. Germline V CDR1 and CDR2: SGHNT, YYREEE (reference sequence). The CDR3 protein is CASSPYRGNEQFF. CDR3 coding DNA: TGTGCCAGCAGCCCCTACCGTGGCAATGAGCAGTTCTTC.

The J gene is TRBJ2-1, the V gene TRBV5-1, with 14 bases fitting TRBD2. The CDR3 length is 16 residues. CDR1 is SGHRS and CDR2 is YFSETQ in the germline V gene. The ends lost 1 base at V and 12 bases at J; junction bases unmatched: 9. The CDR3 sequence: CASSLTGTSGSMVQFF. The CDR3, as DNA: TGCGCCAGCAGCTTGACTGGGACTAGCGGGAGTATGGTGCAGTTCTTC.

The chain carries TRBV7-2 and TRBJ2-3, with D possibly TRBD1 on 6 matching bases. V lost 3 bases and J lost 1, with 8 bases in between. The CDR3 spans 14 residues. Germline values: CDR1 SGHTA, CDR2 FQGNSA. In DNA, the CDR3 is TGTGCCAGCAGCTTCCGACAGGGCACAGATACGCAGTATTTT. Its protein product is CASSFRQGTDTQYF.

This clone was seen a handful of times. At one end the junction does not follow the germline gene, possibly because of a read error. V usage is TRBV6-5 and J usage is TRBJ2-2; 7 nucleotides line up with TRBD2. The V gene's germline CDR1 is MNHEY and CDR2 SVGAGI. This CDR3 region has 15 residues. The CDR3 DNA sequence: TGTGCCAGCAATTACGGATTAGCGGGTGCCGGGGAGCTGTTTTTT. It encodes CASNYGLAGAGELFF.

Only one count was recorded for this clone. The chain has TRBV29-1 and TRBJ2-1; 9 nucleotides agree with TRBD1. Trimming cost V 4 bases and J 4 bases; bases outside gene matches: 8. The CDR3 has 15 amino acids. CDR1 and CDR2 from the germline V gene are SQVTM and ANQGSEA. Here the CDR3 reads CSVGTNRGLYNEQFF. The CDR3, as DNA: TGCAGCGTTGGGACCAACAGGGGGCTTTACAATGAGCAGTTCTTC.

The chain recombines TRBV2 with TRBJ2-2; 8 positions match TRBD1. CDR1 SNHLY and CDR2 FYNNEI come from the germline V gene. Losses at the gene ends were 6 bases for V and 5 bases for J; bases not matched to a gene: 8. The CDR3 has 15 residues. The CDR3 sequence is CASRDETGDTGELFF. CDR3 DNA: TGTGCCAGCAGAGACGAGACAGGGGATACCGGGGAGCTGTTTTTT. Together with reference TRBV2 and TRBJ2-2, the CDR3 gives the full variable domain: EPEVTQTPSHQVTQMGQEVILRCVPISNHLYFYWYRQILGQKVEFLVSFYNNEISEKSEIFDDQFSVERPDGSNFTLKIRSTKLEDSAMYFCASRDETGDTGELFFGEGSRLTVL.

The CDR3 nucleotides read TGTGCCAGCAAAATCTTCCTCGGTAATGAGCAGTTCTTC. Protein product: CASKIFLGNEQFF. V and J are TRBV7-2 and TRBJ2-1; D remains unclear. The CDR3 has 13 residues. Trimming shortened V by 7 bases and J by 7 bases, and 14 bases separated the two germline ends. Per germline, CDR1 SGHTA and CDR2 FQGNSA.

This sequence joins TRBV5-4 and TRBJ2-1, with D perhaps TRBD2 (6 bases). CDR1 is SGHNT, CDR2 YYREEE, per germline (reference sequence). The ends were cut back, 5 bases at V and 5 bases at J, with 14 bases in the middle. The CDR3 consists of 14 residues. The CDR3 is CASSLTSKDNEQFF. For the CDR3, the DNA is TGTGCCAGCAGTCTTACTAGCAAAGACAATGAGCAGTTCTTC. The whole variable domain, remainder taken from reference TRBV5-4 and TRBJ2-1, is ETGVTQSPTHLIKTRGQQVTLRCSSQSGHNTVSWYQQALGQGPQFIFQYYREEENGRGNFPPRFSGLQFPNYSSELNVNALELDDSALYLCASSLTSKDNEQFFGPGTRLTVL.

The chain is built from TRBV19 and TRBJ1-1; weak D call: TRBD1 (6 bases). Germline CDR1 and CDR2: LNHDA and SQIVND (reference sequence). V gave up 6 bases and J gave up 10 bases, with 15 bases separating them. CDR3 length: 12 amino acids. DNA for the CDR3: TGTGCCAGTAGCCCCCCCACAGGGCGAGCTTTCTTT. This translates into CASSPPTGRAFF.